The sequence of this T cell receptor (beta chain) was determined in a study of post-analysis software for immune sequencing data. Study results and limitations: Higher frequency in patients than in controls was seen for 5 or 6 TRBV segments, with TRBV5-6, TRBV5-1 and TRBV20-1 among them. Versus controls, multiple sclerosis patients showed significantly lower diversity (normalized Chao1). Same-batch samples co-clustered strongly by F measure.

A few counts support this clonotype. Its antigen remains unknown. The authors incorporated unique molecular identifiers into the TCR beta cDNA libraries. TCRdb fed the PCR reads into MiXCR, producing one record per CDR3 protein. This sample carries roughly 650,000 distinct CDR3 sequences, roughly three fifths of them seen once, and the ten largest clones take around 10%. This CDR3 has 11 amino acids. The V end lost 6 bases, the J end lost 6 bases, and 10 bases lay between the germline ends. The germline gives CDR1 SQVTM, CDR2 ANQGSEA. The receptor's source is a girl aged 2 to 10 with multiple sclerosis. This sequence joins TRBV29-1 and TRBJ2-3; maybe TRBD1 (5 bases). Sequenced sample: blood. CDR3 in DNA: TGCAGCGTCGGACATGTGGATACGCAGTATTTT. Its protein is CSVGHVDTQYF.